This record looks at one T cell receptor (beta chain) sequence and its context. The TCR beta library used iRepertoire HTBI primers with Arm-PCR amplification of CDR3. Each CDR3 protein gets one entry after TCRdb re-called the multiplex PCR reads with MiXCR. The sample lists roughly 350,000 distinct CDR3 sequences; 15% to 20% were seen once. The entry originates in a study of regulatory T cells in long-lasting Graves disease. Time point: newly diagnosed GD, antithyroid drugs for less than 3 months. PBMC RNA was the source of the TCR library. These same data were also listed under a study on T cells in Graves' hyperthyroidism and ophthalmopathy.

The source material was peripheral blood mononuclear cells (PBMCs), sampled at new diagnosis, from a patient treated with antithyroid drugs. The receptor comes from a man in his forties with Graves disease.

As DNA, the CDR3 is TGTGCCAGCAGTTTAAGACTAGCGGGGGGCAATGAGCAGTTCTTC. This sequence encodes CASSLRLAGGNEQFF. This chain connects TRBV12-3 or TRBV12-4 to TRBJ2-1; 13 bases are a match to TRBD2. The CDR3 runs to 15 residues. The V segment lost 2 bases and the J segment 6 bases; nucleotides outside the gene matches: 1.